The clone carrying this TCR beta chain turned up a few times. The antigen is undetermined. As to time point: sample taken at primary tumor resection. A total of about 73 untreated early-stage non-small cell lung cancer patients served as donors. Trimming took 0 bases from V and 7 from J, leaving 7 bases between them. The CDR3 consists of 13 residues. From germline, CDR1 is SGHTA and CDR2 FQGTGA. The record originates from a study of spatial heterogeneity in lung cancer. Study-wide background: The library had UMIs, and each TCR and UMI pair averaged more than ten raw reads. The study's findings and limits: Counts of expanded alpha and beta TCRs within tumors tracked the tumor nonsynonymous mutation count.

TCRdb re-analysed the 5' RACE reads in MiXCR, keeping a single row per CDR3 protein. The sample lists 17,000 or so distinct CDR3 sequences, less than 7.5% occurring once. V gene TRBV7-3 combines with J gene TRBJ2-1; D is undetermined. The sequence derives from a male donor with early-stage non-small cell lung cancer. Source: lung tumor tissue, taken at surgery. CDR3 sequence: CASSLTPGNEQFF. As DNA, the CDR3 is TGTGCCAGCAGCTTAACGCCAGGAAATGAGCAGTTCTTC.